This TCR beta chain is drawn from a study of shared clonotypes between healthy human individuals. General observations from the study: Exclusively blood specimens were collected; tissue repertoires likely differ.

This CDR3 comprises 14 residues. Germline CDR1 is MDHEN and CDR2 is SYDVKM. V gave up 7 bases and J gave up 0 bases, with 13 bases separating them. As concerns this clone: Its antigen remains unidentified.

For each subset, genomic DNA was distributed in equal portions over several immunoSEQ plates. Study processing details: From ImmunoSEQ came sequences covering only the junction and carrying no quality scores, so filtering differed. Profiled with immunoSEQ multiplex PCR; TCRdb holds only in-frame clones, not every one. That table furnishes V, J and clone size, whereas the DNA furnished D and trimming. The repertoire includes about 1.5 million clones, around 98% of them detected once, and approximately 0.44% sits in the top ten. The receptor was isolated from a man aged 25-45 years in good health. This chain links TRBV28 with TRBJ2-7; D may be TRBD1 (5 bases). Input material: naive CD4+ T cells sorted from blood. Noted subset: CD45RA+ positively selected. CDR3 loop: CASITPGASYEQYF. CDR3 nucleotide sequence: TGTGCCAGCATTACTCCTGGGGCCTCCTACGAGCAGTACTTC.